The rows below give T cell receptor beta chains drawn from one sample of a study of T cells after yellow fever vaccination. In TCRdb, the 5' RACE reads were re-called with MiXCR into one record per CDR3 protein. The repertoire holds a few hundred thousand distinct CDR3 sequences, with around 3.9% as singletons. Sequences were derived from PBMCs, sampled on the day of the yellow fever booster vaccination. The source is a man aged 18 to 30 who received the YFV17D yellow fever vaccine. CDR3s include the opening cysteine and the closing phenylalanine or tryptophan. A D gene is named only where the DNA matches it firmly. A row's size may be missing; if present it is once, few, many or a size class.

cdr3_nt cdr3_aa j_call v_call d_call clone_size
TGCGCCAGCAGCTTGGGGACTAGCGGGGGGGTTAGCTCCTACAATGAGCAGTTCTTC CASSLGTSGGVSSYNEQFF TRBJ2-1 TRBV5-1 TRBD2 .
TGCGCCAGCAGTGAGGGGCGGTTCCAAGAGACCCAGTACTTC CASSEGRFQETQYF TRBJ2-5 TRBV4-3 . many
TGTGCCAGCAGCTCCCGTCGACTAGCGGGGAACGAGCAGTACTTC CASSSRRLAGNEQYF TRBJ2-7 TRBV7-2 TRBD2 .
TGTGCCAGCAGTCGCCTCCCTTTGGGTGAGCAGTTCTTC CASSRLPLGEQFF TRBJ2-1 TRBV28 . many
TGTGCCAGCAGCTTGGTCGTGGGACAGCAGGATGAGCAGTTCTTC CASSLVVGQQDEQFF TRBJ2-1 TRBV7-2 TRBD1 .
TGTGCCAGCAGCCAGGTCCCGGGGGTGGAGCAGTTCTTC CASSQVPGVEQFF TRBJ2-1 TRBV3-1 . many
TGTGCCAGCAGCCAAGATTTGCGGCGACAACGCACTGAAGCTTTCTTT CASSQDLRRQRTEAFF TRBJ1-1 TRBV4-2 . many
TGTGCCAGCAGTTACCCCCACAATGAGCAGTTCTTC CASSYPHNEQFF TRBJ2-1 TRBV6-2/TRBV6-3 . many
TGCGCCAGCAGCCAAATGACAGCCCAAGAGACCCAGTACTTC CASSQMTAQETQYF TRBJ2-5 TRBV4-1 . .
TGCGCCAGCAGCCAAGATGTCCTAGCAGATACGCAGTATTTT CASSQDVLADTQYF TRBJ2-3 TRBV4-3 . many
TGTGCCAGCAGCAACAGGGCCTCGAGGGAAAAACTGTTTTTT CASSNRASREKLFF TRBJ1-4 TRBV6-5 . .
TGTGCCAGCTCACGGGACAGACCTATGAGCGGGGAGCTGTTTTTT CASSRDRPMSGELFF TRBJ2-2 TRBV18 TRBD1 many
TGCGCCAGCAGCCCGGGACAGTATAATTCACCCCTCCACTTT CASSPGQYNSPLHF TRBJ1-6 TRBV5-1 TRBD1 few
TGTGCCAGCAGGCCCGCGGGGCTCAATCAGCCCCAGCATTTT CASRPAGLNQPQHF TRBJ1-5 TRBV27 . many
TGTGCCAGCAGTCTCCCGAGGGCTTACAATGAGCAGTTCTTC CASSLPRAYNEQFF TRBJ2-1 TRBV3-1 . many
TGTGCCAGCAGTTCCCGGGACACCTCGGGTGAGCAGTTCTTC CASSSRDTSGEQFF TRBJ2-1 TRBV28 . few
TGTGCCAGCAGTTTTTTTGTTTGGGGGGGGCACACTGAAGCTTTCTTT CASSFFVWGGHTEAFF TRBJ1-1 TRBV12-3/TRBV12-4 . .
TGTGCCAGTAGCGCTCCGACAGGGAACTATGGCTACACCTTC CASSAPTGNYGYTF TRBJ1-2 TRBV19 TRBD1 few
TGTGCCAGCAGCGTGTCAGGGGCCTCCTACAATGAGCAGTTCTTC CASSVSGASYNEQFF TRBJ2-1 TRBV5-4 . few
TGCGCCAGCAGCCTTTATGCCGGCCTAAGCGGGGGGGCCTCAGATACGCAGTATTTT CASSLYAGLSGGASDTQYF TRBJ2-3 TRBV5-1 TRBD2 few
TGCAGCGTTGAACGACAGGGGAGAGAGACCCAGTACTTC CSVERQGRETQYF TRBJ2-5 TRBV29-1 TRBD1 .
TGTGCCAGCAGCGACCCAGGACAGGGGGCAGGGGAGACCCAGTACTTC CASSDPGQGAGETQYF TRBJ2-5 TRBV9 TRBD1 many
TGCGCCAGCCGATCCAGCTTGAGCTCCTACGAGCAGTACTTC CASRSSLSSYEQYF TRBJ2-7 TRBV4-1 . many
TGCGCCAGCAGCTTGGAGGGAGGCTACACCTTC CASSLEGGYTF TRBJ1-2 TRBV5-1 . many
TGTGCCACCAGCAGAGATCGAGAGACCCAGTACTTC CATSRDRETQYF TRBJ2-5 TRBV15 . many
TGTGCCAGCAGCTTAATACCGATATACAATGAGCAGTTCTTC CASSLIPIYNEQFF TRBJ2-1 TRBV7-3 . many
TGTGCCTGGAGTTCTGGACTAGCGGGGAGAGGCGAGCAGTTCTTC CAWSSGLAGRGEQFF TRBJ2-1 TRBV30 TRBD2 many